The 16 T cell receptor beta chains below all came from one sample that was sequenced in a study of shared clonotypes between healthy human individuals. The assay was immunoSEQ multiplex PCR, and TCRdb's table has in-frame clones only and misses some. This sample has about 2.3 million clones, with 92% found just once. The sample consisted of naive CD4+ T cells from PBMCs. Subset denoted: CD45RA+ positively selected. The receptors originated from a man aged 18 to 30 in good health. Some clones in this sample may be carry-over from other donors' samples.

The gene calls are TRBV30 and TRBJ1-3; 7 bases are a match to TRBD1. The length of the CDR3 is 15 residues. The ends lost 3 bases at V and 4 bases at J; junction bases unmatched: 9. Germline lookup yields CDR1 GTSNPN and CDR2 SVGIG (reference sequence). The CDR3: CAWSLGSGGGNTIYF. CDR3 DNA: TGTGCCTGGAGCCTTGGCTCAGGGGGAGGAAACACCATATATTTT.

This chain connects TRBV5-1 to TRBJ1-4, with D possibly matching TRBD1 (6 bases). The CDR3 is 16 residues long. CDR1 is SGHRS, CDR2 YFSETQ, per germline. V was pared by 4 bases and J by 3 bases, with 16 bases between. The CDR3 bases are TGCGCCAGCAGCCCCCTACGGACAGCCTCTAATGAAAAACTGTTTTTT. This encodes CASSPLRTASNEKLFF.

This rearrangement joins TRBV5-1 to TRBJ2-1; the D gene is possibly TRBD2 (6 bases). The germline V and J ends were trimmed by 0 bases and 2 bases, with 15 bases remaining between them. Germline CDR1 SGHRS, CDR2 YFSETQ. The length of the CDR3 is 17 residues. The CDR3 is CASSLGVGGYAYNEQFF. Written as DNA, the CDR3 is TGCGCCAGCAGCTTGGGGGTAGGAGGGTACGCCTACAATGAGCAGTTCTTC. Complete variable domain (other parts from reference TRBV5-1 and TRBJ2-1): KAGVTQTPRYLIKTRGQQVTLSCSPISGHRSVSWYQQTPGQGLQFLFEYFSETQRNKGNFPGRFSGRQFSNSRSEMNVSTLELGDSALYLCASSLGVGGYAYNEQFFGPGTRLTVL.

The genes are TRBV28 and TRBJ2-2; TRBD2 matches at 14 bases. J gave up 4 bases and V 3 bases, and 10 bases lay outside the gene matches. The germline gives CDR1 MDHEN, CDR2 SYDVKM. The CDR3 length is 19 residues. The CDR3 sequence is CASSLPTSGRAWGTGELFF. The CDR3 DNA sequence: TGTGCCAGCAGTTTGCCGACTAGCGGGAGGGCCTGGGGCACCGGGGAGCTGTTTTTT.

This chain connects TRBV6-5 to TRBJ1-5, with D hard to call. With 6 bases removed from V and 6 bases from J, the gap between germline ends came to 9 bases. The CDR3 covers 12 residues. The germline V gene has CDR1 MNHEY and CDR2 SVGAGI. CDR3: CASSAWGQPQHF. The CDR3 DNA is TGTGCCAGCAGCGCATGGGGTCAGCCCCAGCATTTT.

The chain links TRBV7-6 to TRBJ2-5; D uncertain. Judging by the DNA end, TRBJ2-7 fits better; the J call may be wrong. The CDR3 runs to 15 residues. CDR1 is SGHVS and CDR2 is FNYEAQ in the germline V gene. This chain's CDR3 is CASSLEGSPTYEQYF. As DNA, the CDR3 is TGTGCCAGCAGCTTAGAGGGCAGTCCTACCTACGAGCAGTACTTC.

This clone was detected only once. The chain uses TRBV2 and TRBJ2-1, with 12 bases that match TRBD2. CDR3 size: 19 residues. The germline V gene has CDR1 SNHLY and CDR2 FYNNEI. Trimming at V came to 4 bases and at J to 1 base, leaving 11 bases not matched to a gene. Here the CDR3 DNA reads TGTGCCAGCAGTGGGGTGACTAGCGGGAGTAGGTGGTCCTACAATGAGCAGTTCTTC. Translating it yields CASSGVTSGSRWSYNEQFF. Using reference TRBV2 and TRBJ2-1 for the parts outside the CDR3, the full variable domain is EPEVTQTPSHQVTQMGQEVILRCVPISNHLYFYWYRQILGQKVEFLVSFYNNEISEKSEIFDDQFSVERPDGSNFTLKIRSTKLEDSAMYFCASSGVTSGSRWSYNEQFFGPGTRLTVL.

This chain uses TRBV28 with TRBJ1-2; D might be TRBD1 (5 bases). This CDR3 has 15 residues. Trimming left V 2 bases short and J 8 bases short, with 18 bases between. Germline lookup yields CDR1 MDHEN and CDR2 SYDVKM. CDR3 in amino acids: CASSLGGSRGGGYTF. In DNA, the CDR3 is TGTGCCAGCAGTTTAGGGGGTTCGAGGGGCGGAGGCTACACCTTC.

The V and J genes are TRBV10-1 and TRBJ2-7; unclear D gene. Germline V lookup: CDR1 WNHNN, CDR2 SYGVQD (reference sequence). V gave up 9 bases and J gave up 3 bases, with 21 bases separating them. This CDR3 spans 15 amino acids. CDR3 residues: CASPWAADYFYEQYF. As DNA, the CDR3 is TGCGCCAGTCCCTGGGCGGCCGATTATTTCTACGAGCAGTACTTC.

J is TRBJ1-3 and V is TRBV9; no clear D. The CDR3 is 13 residues long. The germline V gene encodes CDR1 SGDLS and CDR2 YYNGEE. Trimming cost V 2 bases and J 4 bases, with 7 bases left between them. The chain's CDR3 is CASSVQEGNTIYF. The DNA for the CDR3 is TGTGCCAGCAGCGTCCAGGAAGGAAACACCATATATTTT.

A note on this clone: Other nucleotide sequences from this sample produce the same CDR3. This chain connects TRBV7-3 to TRBJ2-7; 8 bases map to TRBD2. Germline-derived CDR1 and CDR2 are SGHTA and FQGTGA. The CDR3 is 15 amino acids. Trimming removed 5 bases from V and 4 bases from J; junction bases left unmatched: 10. For the CDR3, the DNA is TGTGCCAGCAGCCCCCGGGGGGGGAGGTCATACGAGCAGTACTTC. It is translated as CASSPRGGRSYEQYF.

The rearrangement uses TRBV9 and TRBJ2-2, with D maybe TRBD1 (5 bases). This CDR3 comprises 14 residues. Trimming shortened V by 2 bases and J by 3 bases, and 8 bases separated the two germline ends. Germline loops: CDR1 SGDLS, CDR2 YYNGEE. CDR3 in amino acids: CASSVSRDTGELFF. CDR3 DNA sequence: TGTGCCAGCAGCGTGAGCAGGGACACCGGGGAGCTGTTTTTT.

The chain couples TRBV28 to TRBJ2-7, with 8 bases identical to TRBD2. The CDR3 consists of 14 residues. After removal of 7 bases from V and 6 bases from J, the junction contained 11 bases not matched to a gene. Germline loops: CDR1 MDHEN, CDR2 SYDVKM. In nucleotides, the CDR3 is TGTGCCAGCACTCCGGGACTAGGTTATAGCGAGCAGTACTTC. Residues: CASTPGLGYSEQYF.

The J gene is TRBJ2-7, the V gene TRBV20-1; D is unclear. The CDR3 has 11 amino acids. Between the trimmed V and J ends, which lost 3 bases and 4 bases, there was a span of 7 bases. CDR1 and CDR2 (germline): DFQATT, SNEGSKA (reference sequence). The CDR3 sequence: CSARGMYEQYF. The CDR3 DNA sequence: TGCAGTGCTAGGGGGATGTACGAGCAGTACTTC.

The chain carries TRBV5-1 and TRBJ1-5; no firm D call. Germline V gene data show CDR1 as SGHRS and CDR2 as YFSETQ. CDR3 length equals 14 residues. The ends were cut back, 7 bases at V and 5 bases at J, with 16 bases in the middle. The CDR3 coding sequence is TGCGCCAGCGCGGAGGCGGATCCCCATCAGCCCCAGCATTTT. As protein: CASAEADPHQPQHF.

The chain recombines TRBV28 with TRBJ2-4; 7 positions match TRBD1. J lost 0 bases, V lost 2 bases, and 10 bases had no gene match. Germline CDR1 MDHEN, CDR2 SYDVKM. This CDR3 is built from 18 residues. The CDR3 sequence is CASSLTLMGQKAKNIQYF. In DNA, the CDR3 is TGTGCCAGCAGTTTAACACTAATGGGACAGAAAGCCAAAAACATTCAGTACTTC.